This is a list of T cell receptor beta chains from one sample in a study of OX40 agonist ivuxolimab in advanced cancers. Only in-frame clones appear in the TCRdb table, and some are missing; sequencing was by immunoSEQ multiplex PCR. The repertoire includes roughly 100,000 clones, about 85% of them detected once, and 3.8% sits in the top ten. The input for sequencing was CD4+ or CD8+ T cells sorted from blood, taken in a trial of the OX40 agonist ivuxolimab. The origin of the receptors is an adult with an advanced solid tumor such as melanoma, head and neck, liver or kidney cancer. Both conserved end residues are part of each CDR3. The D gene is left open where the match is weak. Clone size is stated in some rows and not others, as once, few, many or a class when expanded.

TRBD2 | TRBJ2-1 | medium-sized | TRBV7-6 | TGTGCCAGCAGCGCGACTAGCGGGGCAAACAATGAGCAGTTCTTC | CASSATSGANNEQFF
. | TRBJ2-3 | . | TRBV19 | TGTGCCAGTACCGAGCGGGTTAGCACAGATACGCAGTATTTT | CASTERVSTDTQYF
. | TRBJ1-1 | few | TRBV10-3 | TGTGCCACCCATCTCACACAGAACACTGAAGCTTTCTTT | CATHLTQNTEAFF
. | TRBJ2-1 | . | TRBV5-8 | TGTGCCAGCAGCTTGGGGCATAGCGGCAGCTCCTACAATGAGCAGTTCTTC | CASSLGHSGSSYNEQFF
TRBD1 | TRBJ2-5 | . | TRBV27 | TGTGCCAGCAGCCTTACAGGGGGCAGATATGAGACCCAGTACTTC | CASSLTGGRYETQYF
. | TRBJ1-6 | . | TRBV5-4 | TGTGCCAGCAGCTTTCAAGGGGGGAATTCACCCCTCCACTTT | CASSFQGGNSPLHF
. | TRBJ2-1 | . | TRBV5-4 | TGTGCCAGCAGACCGGAAACGGATACGTACAATGAGCAGTTCTTC | CASRPETDTYNEQFF
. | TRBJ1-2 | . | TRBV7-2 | TGTGCCAGCAGCTTACTAGTGGGTAACTATGGCTACACCTTC | CASSLLVGNYGYTF
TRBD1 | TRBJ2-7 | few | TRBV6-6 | TGTGCCAGCAGCTCCGGACAGGGAATCTACGAGCAGTACTTC | CASSSGQGIYEQYF
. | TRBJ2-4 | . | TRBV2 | TGTGCCAGCAGTGTGTCTAGTTTGCCCTTCGGGGCCAAAAACATTCAGTACTTC | CASSVSSLPFGAKNIQYF
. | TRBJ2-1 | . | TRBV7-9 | TGTGCCAGCAGCTTAGCGGCCGGCGGGGTGAATGAGCAGTTCTTC | CASSLAAGGVNEQFF
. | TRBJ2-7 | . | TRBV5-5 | TGTGCCAGCAGCTTGTCCGGCGGGTCCTACGAGCAGTACTTC | CASSLSGGSYEQYF
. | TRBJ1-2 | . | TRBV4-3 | TGCGCCAGCAGCCAACGATTCCAATCAGGGGCTCGGGATGGCTACACCTTC | CASSQRFQSGARDGYTF
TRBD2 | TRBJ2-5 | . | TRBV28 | TGTGCCAGCACCGGTCTCGGACTAGCGACTCAAGAGACCCAGTACTTC | CASTGLGLATQETQYF
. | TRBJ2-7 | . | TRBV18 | TGTGCCAGCTCACCTTTTAGGAGTAAGACACCGGATATTTCCTACGAGCAGTACTTC | CASSPFRSKTPDISYEQYF
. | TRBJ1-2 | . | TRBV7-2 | TGTGCCAGCAGCTTAGAGGGTGATTACTATGGCTACACCTTC | CASSLEGDYYGYTF
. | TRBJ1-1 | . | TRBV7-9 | TGTGCCAGCAGCCGGGGGGCCACTGAAGCTTTCTTT | CASSRGATEAFF
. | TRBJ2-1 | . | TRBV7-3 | TGTGCCAGCAGCTTCTCTAGCGCCAACAATGAGCAGTTCTTC | CASSFSSANNEQFF
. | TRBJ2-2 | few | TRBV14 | TGTGCCAGCAGTAAGACTCGCACCGGGGAGCTGTTTTTT | CASSKTRTGELFF
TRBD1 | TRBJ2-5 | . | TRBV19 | TGTGCCAGTAGCCCCGGGACAGGGTACCAAGAGACCCAGTACTTC | CASSPGTGYQETQYF
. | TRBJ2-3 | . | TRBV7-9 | TGTGCCAGCAGCCCTCTGTGGGGTGGCACAGATACGCAGTATTTT | CASSPLWGGTDTQYF
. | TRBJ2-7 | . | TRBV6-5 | TGTGCCAGCAGTTCCCAAGGGGGTGTCGAGCAGTACTTC | CASSSQGGVEQYF
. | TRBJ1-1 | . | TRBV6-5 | TGTGCCAGCAGAGGGACCGGAGGGGGTGTGGCTTTCTTT | CASRGTGGGVAFF
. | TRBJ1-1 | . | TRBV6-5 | TGTGCCAGCAGTTCGGGACGTTTGAACACTGAAGCTTTCTTT | CASSSGRLNTEAFF
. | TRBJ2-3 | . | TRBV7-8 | TGTGCCAGCAGCGTTGACCGCACAGATACGCAGTATTTT | CASSVDRTDTQYF
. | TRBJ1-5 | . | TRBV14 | TGTGCCAGCAGCCAAGATCAGGGTCGCGTGAGTCAGCCCCAGCATTTT | CASSQDQGRVSQPQHF
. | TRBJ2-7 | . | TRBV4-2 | TGTGCCAGCAGCCAAGAACCTAGCTTCGGCGAGCAGTACTTC | CASSQEPSFGEQYF
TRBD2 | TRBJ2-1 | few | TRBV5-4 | TGTGCCAGCAGCTTGGAGGGCGGGAGTCCTTACAATGAGCAGTTCTTC | CASSLEGGSPYNEQFF